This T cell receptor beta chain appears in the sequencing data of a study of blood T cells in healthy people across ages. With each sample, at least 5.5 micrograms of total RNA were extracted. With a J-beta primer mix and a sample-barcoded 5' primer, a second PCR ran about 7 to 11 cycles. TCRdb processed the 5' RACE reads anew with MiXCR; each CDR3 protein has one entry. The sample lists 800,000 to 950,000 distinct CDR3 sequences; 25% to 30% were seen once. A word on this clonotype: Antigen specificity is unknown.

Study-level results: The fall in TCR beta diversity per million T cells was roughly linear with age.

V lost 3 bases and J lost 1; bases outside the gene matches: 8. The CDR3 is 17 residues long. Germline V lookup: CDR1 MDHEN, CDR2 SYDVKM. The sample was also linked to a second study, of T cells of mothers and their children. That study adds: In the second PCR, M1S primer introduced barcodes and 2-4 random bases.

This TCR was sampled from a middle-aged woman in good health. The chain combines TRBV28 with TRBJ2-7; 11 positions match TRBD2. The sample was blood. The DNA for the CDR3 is TGTGCCAGCAGTTTGACCCTAGCGGGGGGATTTTCCTACGAGCAGTACTTC. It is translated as CASSLTLAGGFSYEQYF.